What follows describes a single T cell receptor beta chain. Germline lookup yields CDR1 LNHDA and CDR2 SQIVND (reference sequence). With 4 bases clipped from V and 4 bases from J, the junction kept 7 bases outside the gene matches. The CDR3 sequence is 16 residues long. Clones were read by immunoSEQ multiplex PCR, and TCRdb kept only the in-frame ones, dropping some. The sample includes 81,000 or so clones, 84% seen only once; the top ten take 15% to 20%. The sample belongs to a study of identifying expanded T cells in peripheral blood. During the collection period, no donor immune events like infections were recorded.

This TCR derives from a person between 18 and 75 years old in good health. The chain couples TRBV19 to TRBJ2-3; 11 nucleotides align to TRBD1. The material sequenced was blood. The CDR3 region has the DNA TGTGCCAGTAGTACCTCCGGGACAGGGGGTTCAGATACGCAGTATTTT. Translating it yields CASSTSGTGGSDTQYF.